This TCR beta chain was recovered during a study of blood T cells in healthy people across ages. In regard to this clonotype: Its antigen is not identified.

The CDR3 totals 13 residues. V trimming: 6 bases; J trimming: 10 bases; junction bases outside the gene matches: 11. Germline CDR1 reads MGHDK; CDR2 reads SYGVNS. Next came a second PCR, run for about 6 to 11 cycles, which used a sample-barcoded 5' primer along with a J-beta primer mix. Each cDNA molecule received a tag from a template-switch adaptor that had 12 random nucleotides. TCRdb passed the 5' RACE reads through MiXCR, listing each CDR3 protein once. The data contain 650,000 to 700,000 distinct CDR3 sequences, roughly 32% of them singletons. General study findings and limits: Naive T cell percentage by flow cytometry tracked strongly with beta diversity. Comparison with aged donors showed that long-lived donors had more naive CD4+ cells and higher diversity.

This TCR was sampled from a woman older than 75 in good health. The specimen sequenced was blood. The chain employs TRBV25-1 and TRBJ1-1; TRBD1 matches at 7 bases. Here the CDR3 DNA reads TGTGCCAGCAGCCCCGGGACAGCCATTGGAGCTTTCTTT. This encodes CASSPGTAIGAFF. The entire variable domain, with the rest obtained from reference TRBV25-1 and TRBJ1-1, is as follows: EADIYQTPRYLVIGTGKKITLECSQTMGHDKMYWYQQDPGMELHLIHYSYGVNSTEKGDLSSESTVSRIRTEHFPLTLESARPSHTSQYLCASSPGTAIGAFFGQGTRLTVV.